The 5 T cell receptor beta chains below come from one sample, sequenced in a study of T cells in Graves' hyperthyroidism and ophthalmopathy. The source material, RNA transcripts, was used to amplify TCR beta CDR3 regions. When the TCR CDR3 underwent first-round RT-PCR, the HTBI primer set was used. TCRdb processed the multiplex PCR reads anew with MiXCR; each CDR3 protein has one entry. The sample has about 500,000 distinct CDR3 sequences, roughly 45% seen once. Sequenced input: peripheral blood or thyroid tissue (not recorded which). Every receptor here comes from an adult woman with Graves' disease, either hyperthyroidism or ophthalmopathy (not recorded which).

Turning to this clonotype: The limits of the CDR3 on the DNA are not certain, so only TCRdb's listed CDR3 is given. The genes are TRBV6-1 and TRBJ1-1; the listed D gene, TRBD1, was not tested against the DNA. The CDR3 is 15 amino acids long, termini counted. Germline CDR1 and CDR2: MNHNS and SASEGT. The CDR3 here is CASTVGPGADTEAFF.

V and J are TRBV27 and TRBJ1-3; the D is unclear. The CDR3 has 14 amino acids. Trimming left V 3 bases short and J 3 bases short, with 9 bases between. CDR1 MNHEY and CDR2 SMNVEV come from the germline V gene (reference sequence). For the CDR3, the DNA is TGTGCCAGCAGTTTCCCAGTCCTTGGAAACACCATATATTTT. Protein: CASSFPVLGNTIYF.

V and J are TRBV7-2 and TRBJ2-7; no firm D call. Trimming left V 1 base short and J 5 bases short, with 9 bases between. This CDR3 is built from 13 residues. Germline loops: CDR1 SGHTA, CDR2 FQGNSA. The CDR3 loop reads CASSLDVGDEQYF. The CDR3 DNA follows: TGTGCCAGCAGCTTAGACGTGGGTGACGAGCAGTACTTC.

This chain connects TRBV5-1 to TRBJ2-5; 7 nucleotides align to TRBD1. The CDR3 spans 15 residues. Germline lookup yields CDR1 SGHRS and CDR2 YFSETQ. V gave up 2 bases and J gave up 5 bases; unmatched junction bases: 9. Here the CDR3 DNA reads TGCGCCAGCAGCTTTTTGGCAGGGGGAACGGAGACCCAGTACTTC. This codes for CASSFLAGGTETQYF.

The chain links TRBV27 to TRBJ1-2, with D possibly matching TRBD1 (5 bases). The V end was cut by 6 bases, the J end by 1 base, with 15 bases between. CDR3 length: 15 amino acids. Germline-derived CDR1 and CDR2 are MNHEY and SMNVEV (reference sequence). The CDR3 bases are TGTGCCAGCAGATTCAAAGGGGAGAGTAACTATGGCTACACCTTC. Translation gives CASRFKGESNYGYTF.